Presented here are 25 T cell receptor beta chains from one specimen sequenced in a study of identical twins. Each CDR3 protein gets one entry after TCRdb re-called the 5' RACE reads with MiXCR. The profile shows under 800,000 distinct CDR3 sequences, approximately 22% of them singletons. These data were likewise used in another study, on T cells expressing NK-cell markers.

Sequencing was performed on PBMCs. These receptors were taken from a woman aged 18-29 years in good health.

The chain carries TRBV10-3 and TRBJ1-2; D remains unclear. The germline V gene has CDR1 ENHRY and CDR2 SYGVKD. V was cut by 1 base and J by 8 bases, with 23 bases left in between. This CDR3 has 17 amino acids. The CDR3 protein is CAISEFPPGQDDGGYTF. Written as DNA, the CDR3 is TGTGCCATCAGTGAGTTCCCGCCCGGCCAGGATGATGGAGGCTACACCTTC.

This clonotype has just a few counts. V and J are TRBV6-1 and TRBJ2-3, with 10 positions matching TRBD1. Trimming took 6 bases from V and 4 from J; bases not matched to a gene: 7. In germline, CDR1 is MNHNS, CDR2 SASEGT. The CDR3 is 15 amino acids. The CDR3 region has the DNA TGTGCCAGCAGGGGGGACAGGGGAAATCCAGATACGCAGTATTTT. Its protein product is CASRGDRGNPDTQYF.

This chain connects TRBV20-1 to TRBJ2-3; the D gene is possibly TRBD2 (7 bases). The CDR3 has 12 residues. Germline lookup yields CDR1 DFQATT and CDR2 SNEGSKA (reference sequence). V was trimmed by 0 bases and J by 11 bases, leaving 12 bases between them. Written as DNA, the CDR3 is TGCAGTGCTAGAGAGTGGGGGGGCTTGCAGTATTTT. Its translation is CSAREWGGLQYF.

The chain links TRBV20-1 to TRBJ2-3; 8 bases fit TRBD2. The CDR3 sequence is 14 residues long. With 6 bases clipped from V and 2 bases from J, the junction kept 7 bases outside the gene matches. Germline loops: CDR1 DFQATT, CDR2 SNEGSKA (reference sequence). CDR3 protein: CSAITSGSTDTQYF. CDR3 nucleotides: TGCAGTGCAATCACTAGCGGATCCACAGATACGCAGTATTTT.

This clonotype was seen ten or more times. The chain has TRBV20-1 and TRBJ1-5, with a possible D match to TRBD1 (6 bases). V shed 6 bases and J shed 3 bases, with 15 bases lying between them. This CDR3 spans 14 amino acids. CDR1 is DFQATT, CDR2 SNEGSKA, per germline (reference sequence). The CDR3 DNA follows: TGCAGTGCACGGGACACGGCTTCCAATCAGCCCCAGCATTTT. As protein: CSARDTASNQPQHF.

The sample holds a few counts of this clonotype. CDR3 nucleotides: TGCAGCGTTCCAAATTGGCTCCGGGAAACTCGCTACAATGAGCAGTTCTTC. Translation: CSVPNWLRETRYNEQFF. V and J are TRBV29-1 and TRBJ2-1; a weak D match, TRBD2 (5 bases). V was cut by 5 bases and J by 3 bases, with 23 bases left in between. This CDR3 contains 17 residues. From germline, CDR1 is SQVTM and CDR2 ANQGSEA.

This clonotype appeared a few times. This rearrangement joins TRBV27 to TRBJ2-1, with 7 bases lining up with TRBD2. Germline CDR1 MNHEY, CDR2 SMNVEV (reference sequence). The V and J ends lost 3 bases and 8 bases, in that order; junction bases with no gene match: 7. The CDR3 spans 14 residues. The CDR3, as DNA: TGTGCCAGCAGTTTCGTCGGGGGGAGCGATGAGCAGTTCTTC. Its translation is CASSFVGGSDEQFF.

This clonotype was picked up a small number of times. This chain links TRBV6-2 or TRBV6-3 with TRBJ2-1, with D tentatively TRBD2 (5 bases). Germline values: CDR1 MNHEY, CDR2 SVGEGT. This CDR3 has 14 residues. Trimming removed 8 bases at V and 4 bases at J, with 15 bases between. The CDR3 protein is CASLGGRVYNEQFF. The DNA of the CDR3 is TGTGCCAGCCTGGGCGGGCGGGTTTACAATGAGCAGTTCTTC.

This clonotype was picked up a small number of times. The rearrangement joins TRBV20-1 to TRBJ2-1; 9 bases match TRBD2. Germline V lookup: CDR1 DFQATT, CDR2 SNEGSKA (reference sequence). The CDR3 runs 13 residues. V lost 3 bases and J lost 8; bases outside the gene matches: 5. The CDR3 DNA follows: TGCAGTGCTAGCGGCGGGAGGGCGTATGAGCAGTTCTTC. It encodes CSASGGRAYEQFF.

J is TRBJ2-1 and V is TRBV15, with D unresolved. CDR3 length equals 11 residues. V lost 0 bases, J lost 12 bases, and 6 bases lay in between. Germline V gives CDR1 LNHNV, CDR2 YYDKDF (reference sequence). The DNA of the CDR3 is TGTGCCACCAGCAGAGATCGATGGCAGTTCTTC. This translates into CATSRDRWQFF.

This clonotype was detected a few times. This chain links TRBV10-3 with TRBJ2-7; D perhaps matches TRBD1 (6 bases). Trimming removed 5 bases at V and 0 bases at J, with 11 bases between. The CDR3 length is 14 residues. CDR1 and CDR2 from the germline V gene are ENHRY and SYGVKD. CDR3: CAISRTDSSYEQYF. CDR3 nucleotide sequence: TGTGCCATCAGTCGGACAGACAGCTCCTACGAGCAGTACTTC.

The genes are TRBV12-3 or TRBV12-4 and TRBJ1-2; 9 bases align to TRBD1. The CDR3 is 15 amino acids. Unmatched junction bases numbered 9, after V lost 6 bases and J lost 4 bases. The CDR3 DNA sequence: TGTGCCAGCAGCCTGGGACAGGGCAAGGGCTATGGCTACACCTTC. Translated, it gives CASSLGQGKGYGYTF.

This clonotype has ten or more counts. This chain links TRBV6-5 with TRBJ1-5; D is ambiguous. CDR3 length: 13 amino acids. V was pared by 7 bases and J by 4 bases, with 11 bases between. Germline values: CDR1 MNHEY, CDR2 SVGAGI. The CDR3 region is CASKGSGNQPQHF. CDR3 in DNA: TGTGCCAGCAAAGGGTCAGGTAATCAGCCCCAGCATTTT.

The J gene is TRBJ2-1, the V gene TRBV7-9; TRBD2 matches at 7 bases. Germline loops: CDR1 SEHNR, CDR2 FQNEAQ (reference sequence). After removal of 2 bases from V and 6 bases from J, the junction contained 7 bases not matched to a gene. CDR3 size: 15 residues. For the CDR3, the DNA is TGTGCCAGCAGCTTAAGCGAGGCTAGCGGCAATGAGCAGTTCTTC. This gives the protein CASSLSEASGNEQFF.

This clonotype was observed at least ten times. This chain connects TRBV12-3 or TRBV12-4 to TRBJ2-5, with D possibly being TRBD1 (5 bases). This CDR3 comprises 19 residues. Between the trimmed V and J ends, which lost 0 bases and 1 base, there was a span of 21 bases. This CDR3 is CASSLALGLLTGRQETQYF. For the CDR3, the DNA is TGTGCCAGCAGTTTAGCGCTCGGGTTGTTAACAGGCCGCCAAGAGACCCAGTACTTC.

This clonotype was recorded a few times. The V call is TRBV6-1, the J call TRBJ2-5; TRBD2 might be the D (5 bases). The V gene lost 6 bases and the J gene lost 9 bases, with 17 bases spanning the gap. The CDR3 has 13 amino acids. Germline CDR1 MNHNS, CDR2 SASEGT. The CDR3 nucleotides read TGTGCCAGCAGGGGCGGGCAGCTAATGCCCCAGTACTTC. Translation: CASRGGQLMPQYF.

The chain couples TRBV7-2 to TRBJ2-1; D is possibly TRBD1 or TRBD2 (5 bases each). CDR3 length: 14 residues. The V gene's germline CDR1 is SGHTA and CDR2 FQGNSA. Trimming took off 7 bases at V and 6 bases at J, with 16 bases between the two ends. CDR3 in amino acids: CASIRRLRGNEQFF. The CDR3, as DNA: TGTGCCAGCATCAGGAGGCTTAGGGGCAATGAGCAGTTCTTC.

This clonotype was seen a few times. V usage is TRBV12-3 or TRBV12-4 and J usage is TRBJ2-1; TRBD1 might be the D (5 bases). The V and J ends lost 6 bases and 4 bases respectively, with 10 bases between them. There are 13 residues in the CDR3. In DNA, the CDR3 is TGTGCCAGCAGAAAAGACAGTTACAATGAGCAGTTCTTC. This translates into CASRKDSYNEQFF.

In this sample, this clonotype turned up a few times. The V call is TRBV9, the J call TRBJ2-1; D unclear. The V gene lost 0 bases and the J gene lost 8 bases, with 15 bases spanning the gap. Per the germline V gene, CDR1 is SGDLS and CDR2 is YYNGEE. The CDR3 has 15 residues. The CDR3: CASSVEGRTGDEQFF. The CDR3 DNA is TGTGCCAGCAGCGTAGAGGGTCGAACTGGCGATGAGCAGTTCTTC.

The gene calls are TRBV5-1 and TRBJ1-2, with 8 bases fitting TRBD1. The CDR3 totals 15 residues. Germline assignment: CDR1 SGHRS and CDR2 YFSETQ. Unmatched junction bases numbered 11, after V lost 2 bases and J lost 8 bases. This CDR3 reads CASSLSTGGSRGYTF. For the CDR3, the DNA is TGCGCCAGCAGCTTATCAACAGGGGGGAGTAGGGGCTACACCTTC.

This rearrangement joins TRBV7-9 to TRBJ2-1, with D perhaps being TRBD1 or TRBD2 (5 bases each). The V end lost 4 bases, the J end lost 6 bases, and 19 bases lay between the germline ends. Germline assignment: CDR1 SEHNR and CDR2 FQNEAQ (reference sequence). The CDR3 runs to 16 residues. CDR3 in DNA: TGTGCCAGCAGCTACCCCCCTGGGGCAGCGGCCAATGAGCAGTTCTTC. It codes for CASSYPPGAAANEQFF.

This clonotype appeared many times. V is TRBV7-2 and J is TRBJ2-3, with D possibly TRBD2 on 5 matching bases. V gave up 2 bases and J gave up 4 bases, with 10 bases separating them. CDR1 and CDR2 from the germline V gene are SGHTA and FQGNSA. The CDR3 length is 14 residues. CDR3 sequence reads: CASSLRGSSDTQYF. The DNA of the CDR3 is TGTGCCAGCAGCTTACGAGGGAGCTCAGATACGCAGTATTTT. Complete variable domain (other parts from reference TRBV7-2 and TRBJ2-3): GAGVSQSPSNKVTEKGKDVELRCDPISGHTALYWYRQSLGQGLEFLIYFQGNSAPDKSGLPSDRFSAERTGGSVSTLTIQRTQQEDSAVYLCASSLRGSSDTQYFGPGTRLTVL.

The genes are TRBV5-5 and TRBJ2-5; D is possibly TRBD1 (5 bases). Germline CDR1 reads SGHKS; CDR2 reads YYEKEE (reference sequence). The CDR3 loop spans 14 amino acids. The germline V and J ends were trimmed by 4 bases and 4 bases, with 14 bases remaining between them. CDR3 DNA sequence: TGTGCCAGCAGCAGGGGCGACATTCCAGAGACCCAGTACTTC. Its translation: CASSRGDIPETQYF. Filled out from reference TRBV5-5 and TRBJ2-5, the complete variable domain reads DAGVTQSPTHLIKTRGQQVTLRCSPISGHKSVSWYQQVLGQGPQFIFQYYEKEERGRGNFPDRFSARQFPNYSSELNVNALLLGDSALYLCASSRGDIPETQYFGPGTRLLVL.

This clonotype was observed a handful of times. The chain is built from TRBV7-6 and TRBJ1-6, with D maybe TRBD1 (6 bases). CDR1 is SGHVS, CDR2 FNYEAQ, per germline. Trimming removed 5 bases from V and 11 bases from J, with 16 bases in between. The CDR3 has 14 residues. In DNA form, the CDR3 reads TGTGCCAGCAGCCCAGGGACACTAATTACACCCCTCCACTTT. Its translation: CASSPGTLITPLHF.

There are a few counts of this clonotype. J is TRBJ2-7 and V is TRBV15; D remains ambiguous. V dropped 5 bases and J dropped 3 bases, with 5 bases sitting between them. The CDR3 has 11 amino acids. CDR1 and CDR2 (germline): LNHNV, YYDKDF (reference sequence). The CDR3 coding sequence is TGTGCCACCAGCGGGTTCTACGAGCAGTACTTC. It specifies CATSGFYEQYF.